These 20 T cell receptor beta chains were all obtained from the same sample, sequenced in a study of T cells in Graves' hyperthyroidism and ophthalmopathy. The TCR beta CDR3 regions underwent amplification using RNA transcripts as the source. TCR CDR3 regions were first amplified by RT-PCR with HTBI primers. In TCRdb, the multiplex PCR reads were re-called with MiXCR into one record per CDR3 protein. The sample comprises nearly 750,000 distinct CDR3 sequences, under 45% of which are singletons, and more than 25% rests with the top ten. Input material: blood. The receptors derive from a middle-aged woman with Graves' hyperthyroidism.

This sequence joins TRBV28 and TRBJ1-4; D unclear. Germline loops: CDR1 MDHEN, CDR2 SYDVKM. V was pared by 3 bases and J by 3 bases, with 8 bases between. The CDR3 contains 14 residues. Here the CDR3 reads CASSFRVPNEKLFF. As DNA, the CDR3 is TGTGCCAGCAGTTTCCGGGTCCCTAATGAAAAACTGTTTTTT.

The chain joins TRBV3-1 to TRBJ2-5; 9 bases are a match to TRBD1. The CDR3 covers 16 residues. Germline lookup yields CDR1 LGHDT and CDR2 YNNKEL (reference sequence). Losses at the gene ends were 0 bases for V and 2 bases for J; bases not matched to a gene: 4. The CDR3 region has the DNA TGTGCCAGCAGCCAAGACCCCGGGACAGGGCAAGAGACCCAGTACTTC. Amino acid sequence: CASSQDPGTGQETQYF.

This clonotype was counted once. In DNA form, the CDR3 reads TGCAGTGCTAGAGTTGGGTGGGGGGCTCGCGATGAGCAGTTCTTC. Residues: CSARVGWGARDEQFF. The chain recombines TRBV20-1 with TRBJ2-7; the D call may be TRBD1 or TRBD2 (6 bases each). The J call may not be correct, given that the DNA end is closer to TRBJ2-1. Germline-derived CDR1 and CDR2 are DFQATT and SNEGSKA (reference sequence). This CDR3 contains 15 residues.

The chain joins TRBV15 to TRBJ2-3, with 13 bases matching TRBD2. The CDR3 is 17 residues long. Germline values: CDR1 LNHNV, CDR2 YYDKDF (reference sequence). With 5 bases clipped from V and 4 bases from J, the junction kept 9 bases outside the gene matches. In DNA form, the CDR3 reads TGTGCCACCAGCTTATCGACTAGCGGGAGGAGGTCAGATACGCAGTATTTT. As protein: CATSLSTSGRRSDTQYF.

In its sample, this clonotype was seen many times. The chain recombines TRBV7-6 with TRBJ2-5, with D possibly being TRBD2 (6 bases). Trimming took 5 bases from V and 7 from J, leaving 11 bases between them. CDR3 length equals 12 residues. Germline CDR1 is SGHVS and CDR2 is FNYEAQ. CDR3 sequence: CASSTTGGTQYF. The CDR3, as DNA: TGTGCCAGCAGCACGACCGGGGGGACCCAGTACTTC.

The chain has TRBV12-3 or TRBV12-4 and TRBJ1-4; D uncertain. The CDR3 consists of 17 residues. Trimming took off 3 bases at V and 3 bases at J, with 17 bases between the two ends. The CDR3 DNA sequence: TGTGCCAGCAGTTTGGGGTGGCGGAGTTTGGCTAATGAAAAACTGTTTTTT. Its translation: CASSLGWRSLANEKLFF.

The chain has TRBV19 and TRBJ1-2; TRBD1 might be the D (5 bases). V lost 3 bases and J lost 3, with 14 bases in between. Germline CDR1 is LNHDA and CDR2 is SQIVND (reference sequence). CDR3 length: 15 amino acids. The CDR3 loop is CASSIQRDGHYGYTF. The CDR3 nucleotides are TGTGCCAGTAGTATCCAACGGGACGGCCACTATGGCTACACCTTC.

This clonotype has at least ten counts. The rearrangement uses TRBV20-1 and TRBJ1-6; perhaps TRBD1 as D (6 bases). CDR3 length: 15 residues. Germline values: CDR1 DFQATT, CDR2 SNEGSKA (reference sequence). The CDR3 region is CSVPGQRTINSPLHF. CDR3 coding DNA: TGCAGCGTACCTGGACAGCGCACCATTAATTCACCCCTCCACTTT.

At least ten counts were recorded for this clonotype. J is TRBJ1-5 and V is TRBV20-1; unclear D gene. In germline, CDR1 is DFQATT, CDR2 SNEGSKA (reference sequence). The V gene lost 7 bases and the J gene lost 3 bases, with 13 bases spanning the gap. This CDR3 contains 13 residues. The CDR3: CSGVGGINQPQHF. The DNA for the CDR3 is TGCAGTGGAGTCGGCGGGATCAATCAGCCCCAGCATTTT.

The CDR3 is CSATRFGNEQFF. The CDR3 bases are TGCAGTGCTACCAGGTTCGGGAATGAGCAGTTCTTC. This chain joins TRBV20-1 and TRBJ2-1; no clear D. V was cut by 4 bases and J by 7 bases, with 11 bases left in between. This CDR3 spans 12 amino acids. CDR1 DFQATT and CDR2 SNEGSKA come from the germline V gene (reference sequence).

In this sample, this clonotype turned up once. A much bigger clone sits one base away, suggesting this may be a read error. The rearrangement links TRBV15 to TRBJ2-2, with D perhaps TRBD1 (6 bases). Germline CDR1 and CDR2: LNHNV and YYDKDF (reference sequence). The ends were cut back, 1 base at V and 7 bases at J, with 16 bases in the middle. This CDR3 region has 16 residues. The CDR3, as DNA: TGTGCCACCAGCAGAGCTCCTTTTACAGGGCACGGGGAGCTGTTTTTT. Translating it yields CATSRAPFTGHGELFF.

This sequence joins TRBV6-6 and TRBJ2-7; no clear D gene. The germline gives CDR1 MNHNY, CDR2 SVGAGI (reference sequence). Trimming stripped 2 bases from V and 2 bases from J, with 7 bases between. The CDR3 is 13 residues long. The CDR3 loop is CASSYGEAYEQYF. The CDR3 nucleotides are TGTGCCAGCAGTTACGGTGAGGCCTACGAGCAGTACTTC.

A few counts support this clonotype. The chain uses TRBV29-1 and TRBJ2-1; TRBD2 matches at 7 bases. This CDR3 is 10 amino acids long. Looked up from germline, CDR1 is SQVTM and CDR2 is ANQGSEA. V lost 7 bases, J lost 10 bases, and 4 bases stayed unmatched. CDR3 in amino acids: CSAWGGEQFF. DNA for the CDR3: TGCAGCGCCTGGGGGGGGGAGCAGTTCTTC.

This clonotype was seen only a few times. The chain uses TRBV4-1 and TRBJ1-1; tentative D call: TRBD1 (6 bases). Trimming took off 0 bases at V and 7 bases at J, with 12 bases between the two ends. CDR1 is MGHRA, CDR2 YSYEKL, per germline. The length of the CDR3 is 14 residues. DNA of the CDR3: TGCGCCAGCAGCCAAGATATAGGGGGGTATGAAGCTTTCTTT. Translating it yields CASSQDIGGYEAFF.

This clonotype was picked up one time. V usage is TRBV5-1 and J usage is TRBJ2-3; TRBD2 might be the D (6 bases). The CDR3 runs to 14 residues. The germline V gene has CDR1 SGHRS and CDR2 YFSETQ. V shed 4 bases and J shed 2 bases, with 11 bases lying between them. The DNA for the CDR3 is TGCGCCAGCAGCCAAACGGGAGTCACAGATACGCAGTATTTT. Translated: CASSQTGVTDTQYF.

This chain joins TRBV3-1 and TRBJ2-7; 8 bases are shared with TRBD2. The CDR3 is made up of 16 amino acids. V lost 5 bases, J lost 7 bases, and 16 bases stayed unmatched. Germline V gene sequence: CDR1 LGHDT, CDR2 YNNKEL (reference sequence). The DNA of the CDR3 is TGTGCCAGCAGCGAAGTCACCGGGACTAGGTCATGGGAGCAGTACTTC. It encodes CASSEVTGTRSWEQYF.

The CDR3 sequence is CASSPDRDPPLHF. CDR3 coding DNA: TGTGCCAGCTCACCCGACAGGGATCCACCCCTCCACTTT. The chain uses TRBV2 and TRBJ1-6, with 7 bases aligning to TRBD1. CDR3 length equals 13 residues. Germline CDR1 is SNHLY and CDR2 is FYNNEI. V lost 8 bases to trimming and J lost 11 bases; unmatched junction nucleotides: 9.

This clonotype was seen at least ten times. The V and J genes are TRBV7-9 and TRBJ1-1; 8 bases agree with TRBD1. J lost 5 bases, V lost 6 bases, and 8 bases had no gene match. Germline assignment: CDR1 SEHNR and CDR2 FQNEAQ (reference sequence). The CDR3 consists of 14 residues. The DNA of the CDR3 is TGTGCCAGCAGTAACGATGACAGGGGAACTGAAGCTTTCTTT. It yields the protein CASSNDDRGTEAFF. The full variable domain, its missing parts supplied by reference TRBV7-9 and TRBJ1-1, is DTGVSQNPRHKITKRGQNVTFRCDPISEHNRLYWYRQTLGQGPEFLTYFQNEAQLEKSRLLSDRFSAERPKGSFSTLEIQRTEQGDSAMYLCASSNDDRGTEAFFGQGTRLTVV.

This chain links TRBV5-1 with TRBJ1-2; 8 positions agree with TRBD1. V lost 4 bases to trimming and J lost 5 bases; unmatched junction nucleotides: 13. Germline V gene lookup returns CDR1 SGHRS and CDR2 YFSETQ. The length of the CDR3 is 16 residues. CDR3 amino acids: CASSNLRQGTRYGYTF. The CDR3 DNA reads TGCGCCAGCAGCAACCTCCGACAGGGGACGAGGTATGGCTACACCTTC. Combining the CDR3 with reference TRBV5-1 and TRBJ1-2 gives the whole variable domain KAGVTQTPRYLIKTRGQQVTLSCSPISGHRSVSWYQQTPGQGLQFLFEYFSETQRNKGNFPGRFSGRQFSNSRSEMNVSTLELGDSALYLCASSNLRQGTRYGYTFGSGTRLTVV.

The chain couples TRBV6-5 to TRBJ2-7; D possibly corresponds to TRBD2 (5 bases). The CDR3 is 13 residues long. From germline, CDR1 is MNHEY and CDR2 SVGAGI. Trimming removed 6 bases at V and 2 bases at J, with 11 bases between. The CDR3 region is CASREDGAYEQYF. CDR3 DNA: TGTGCCAGCAGGGAGGACGGAGCCTACGAGCAGTACTTC.